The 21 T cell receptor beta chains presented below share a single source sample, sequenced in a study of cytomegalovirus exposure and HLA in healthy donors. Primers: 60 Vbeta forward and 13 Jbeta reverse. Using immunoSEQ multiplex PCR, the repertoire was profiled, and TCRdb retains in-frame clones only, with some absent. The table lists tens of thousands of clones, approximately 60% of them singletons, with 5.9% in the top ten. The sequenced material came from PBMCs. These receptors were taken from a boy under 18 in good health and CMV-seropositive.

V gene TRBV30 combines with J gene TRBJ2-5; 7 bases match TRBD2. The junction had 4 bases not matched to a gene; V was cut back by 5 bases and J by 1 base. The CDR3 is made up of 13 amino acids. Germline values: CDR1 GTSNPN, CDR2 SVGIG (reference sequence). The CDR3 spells CAWGGDFQETQYF. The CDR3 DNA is TGTGCCTGGGGGGGGGACTTCCAAGAGACCCAGTACTTC.

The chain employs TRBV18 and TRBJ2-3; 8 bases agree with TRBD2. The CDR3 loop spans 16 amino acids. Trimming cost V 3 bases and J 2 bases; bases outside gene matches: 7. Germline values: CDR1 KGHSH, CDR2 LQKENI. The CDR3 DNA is TGTGCCAGCTCACCCCTCTCGGGGGGGCCCACAGATACGCAGTATTTT. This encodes CASSPLSGGPTDTQYF.

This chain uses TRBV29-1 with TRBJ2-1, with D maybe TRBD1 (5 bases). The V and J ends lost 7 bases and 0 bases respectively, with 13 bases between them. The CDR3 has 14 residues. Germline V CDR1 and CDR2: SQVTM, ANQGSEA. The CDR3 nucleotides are TGCAGCGCTAGGGGTTCCGGCTCCTACAATGAGCAGTTCTTC. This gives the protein CSARGSGSYNEQFF.

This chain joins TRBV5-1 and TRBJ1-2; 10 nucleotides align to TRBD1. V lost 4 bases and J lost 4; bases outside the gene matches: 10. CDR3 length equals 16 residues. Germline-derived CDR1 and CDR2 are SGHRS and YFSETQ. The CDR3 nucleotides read TGCGCCAGCAGCCTGCAAGGGACAGGGGAAATCTATGGCTACACCTTC. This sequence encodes CASSLQGTGEIYGYTF. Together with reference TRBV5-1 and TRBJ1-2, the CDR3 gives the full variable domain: KAGVTQTPRYLIKTRGQQVTLSCSPISGHRSVSWYQQTPGQGLQFLFEYFSETQRNKGNFPGRFSGRQFSNSRSEMNVSTLELGDSALYLCASSLQGTGEIYGYTFGSGTRLTVV.

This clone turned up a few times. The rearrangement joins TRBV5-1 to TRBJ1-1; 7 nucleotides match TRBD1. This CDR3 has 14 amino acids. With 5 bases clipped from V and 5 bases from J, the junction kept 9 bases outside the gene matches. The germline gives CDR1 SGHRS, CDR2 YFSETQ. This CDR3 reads CASRTTGAETEAFF. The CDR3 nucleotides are TGCGCCAGCAGGACCACAGGGGCGGAAACTGAAGCTTTCTTT.

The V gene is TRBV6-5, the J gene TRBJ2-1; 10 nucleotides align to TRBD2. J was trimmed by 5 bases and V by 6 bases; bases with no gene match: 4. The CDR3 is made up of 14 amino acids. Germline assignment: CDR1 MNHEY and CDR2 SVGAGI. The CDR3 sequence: CASSFTSGDNEQFF. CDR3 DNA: TGTGCCAGCAGCTTCACTAGCGGGGACAATGAGCAGTTCTTC.

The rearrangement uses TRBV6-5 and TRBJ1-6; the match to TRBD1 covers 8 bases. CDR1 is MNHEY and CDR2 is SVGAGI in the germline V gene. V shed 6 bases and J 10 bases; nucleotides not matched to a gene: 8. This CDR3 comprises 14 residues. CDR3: CASRPTGVESPLHF. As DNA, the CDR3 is TGTGCCAGCAGACCGACAGGGGTGGAATCACCCCTCCACTTT.

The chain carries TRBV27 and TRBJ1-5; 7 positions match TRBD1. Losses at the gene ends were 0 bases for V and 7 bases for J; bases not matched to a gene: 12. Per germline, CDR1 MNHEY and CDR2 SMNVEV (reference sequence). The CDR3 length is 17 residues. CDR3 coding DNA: TGTGCCAGCAGTTTATCGATGCGGCCAGGGGGAAGGCAGCCCCAGCATTTT. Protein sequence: CASSLSMRPGGRQPQHF.

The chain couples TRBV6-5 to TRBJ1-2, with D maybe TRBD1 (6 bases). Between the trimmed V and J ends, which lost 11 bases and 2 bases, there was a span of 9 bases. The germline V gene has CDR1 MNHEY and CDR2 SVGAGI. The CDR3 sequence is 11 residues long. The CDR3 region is CAYRDNYGYTF. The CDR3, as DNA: TGTGCCTACAGGGACAACTATGGCTACACCTTC.

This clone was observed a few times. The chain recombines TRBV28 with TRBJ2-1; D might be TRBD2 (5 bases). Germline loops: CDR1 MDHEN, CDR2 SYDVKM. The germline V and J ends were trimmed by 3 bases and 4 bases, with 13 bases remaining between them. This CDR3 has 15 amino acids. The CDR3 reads CASSFDAGPYNEQFF. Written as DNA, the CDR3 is TGTGCCAGCAGTTTCGACGCGGGCCCTTACAATGAGCAGTTCTTC.

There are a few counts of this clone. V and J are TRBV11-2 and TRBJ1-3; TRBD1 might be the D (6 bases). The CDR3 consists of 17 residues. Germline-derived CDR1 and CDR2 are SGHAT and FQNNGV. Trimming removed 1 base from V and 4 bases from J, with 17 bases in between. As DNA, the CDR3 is TGTGCCAGCAGCTTAGGCTTCTATCCAGGGGCCGGAAACACCATATATTTT. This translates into CASSLGFYPGAGNTIYF.

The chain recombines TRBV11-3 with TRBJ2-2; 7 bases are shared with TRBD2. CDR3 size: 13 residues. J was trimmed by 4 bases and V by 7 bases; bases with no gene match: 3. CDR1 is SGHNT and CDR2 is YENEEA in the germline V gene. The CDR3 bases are TGTGCCAGCAAAACGGGGGGCACCGGGGAGCTGTTTTTT. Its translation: CASKTGGTGELFF.

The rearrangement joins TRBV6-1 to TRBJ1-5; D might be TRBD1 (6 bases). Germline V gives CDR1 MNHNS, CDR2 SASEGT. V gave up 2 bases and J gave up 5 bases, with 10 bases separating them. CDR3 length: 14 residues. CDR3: CASSEMTGYQPQHF. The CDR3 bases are TGTGCCAGCAGTGAAATGACAGGTTATCAGCCCCAGCATTTT.

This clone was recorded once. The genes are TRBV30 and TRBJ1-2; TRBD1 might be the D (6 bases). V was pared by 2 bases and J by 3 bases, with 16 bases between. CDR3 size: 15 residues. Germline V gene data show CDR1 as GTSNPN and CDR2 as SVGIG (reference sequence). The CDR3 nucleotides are TGTGCCTGGAGTTCGCCCGTCTACAGGGACTATGGCTACACCTTC. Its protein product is CAWSSPVYRDYGYTF. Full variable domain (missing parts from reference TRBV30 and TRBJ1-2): SQTIHQWPATLVQPVGSPLSLECTVEGTSNPNLYWYRQAAGRGLQLLFYSVGIGQISSEVPQNLSASRPQDRQFILSSKKLLLSDSGFYLCAWSSPVYRDYGYTFGSGTRLTVV.

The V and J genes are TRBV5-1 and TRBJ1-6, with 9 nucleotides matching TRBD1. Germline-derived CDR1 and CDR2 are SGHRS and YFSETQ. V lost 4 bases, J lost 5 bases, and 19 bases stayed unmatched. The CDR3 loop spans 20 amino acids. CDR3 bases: TGCGCCAGCAGCCGACAGCCTTTGAACAGGGGGCGACTAGATAATTCACCCCTCCACTTT. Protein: CASSRQPLNRGRLDNSPLHF.

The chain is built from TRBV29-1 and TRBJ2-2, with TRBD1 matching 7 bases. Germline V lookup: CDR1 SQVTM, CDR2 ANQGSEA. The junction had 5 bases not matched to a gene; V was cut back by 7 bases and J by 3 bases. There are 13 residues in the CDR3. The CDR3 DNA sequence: TGCAGCGCCGACAGGGACGACACCGGGGAGCTGTTTTTT. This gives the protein CSADRDDTGELFF.

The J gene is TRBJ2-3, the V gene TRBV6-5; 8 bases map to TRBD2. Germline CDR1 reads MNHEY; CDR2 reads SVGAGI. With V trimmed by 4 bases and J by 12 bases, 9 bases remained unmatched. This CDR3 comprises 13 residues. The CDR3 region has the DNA TGTGCCAGCAGTTCCCCAGGGACTAGTTTACAGTATTTT. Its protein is CASSSPGTSLQYF.

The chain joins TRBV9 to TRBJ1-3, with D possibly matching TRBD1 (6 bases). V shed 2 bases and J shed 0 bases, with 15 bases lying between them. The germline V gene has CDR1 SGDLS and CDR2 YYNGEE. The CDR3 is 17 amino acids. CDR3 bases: TGTGCCAGCAGCGTGGCCGGACAGAGAAGCTCTGGAAACACCATATATTTT. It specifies CASSVAGQRSSGNTIYF. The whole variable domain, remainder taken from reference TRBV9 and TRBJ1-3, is DSGVTQTPKHLITATGQRVTLRCSPRSGDLSVYWYQQSLDQGLQFLIQYYNGEERAKGNILERFSAQQFPDLHSELNLSSLELGDSALYFCASSVAGQRSSGNTIYFGEGSWLTVV.

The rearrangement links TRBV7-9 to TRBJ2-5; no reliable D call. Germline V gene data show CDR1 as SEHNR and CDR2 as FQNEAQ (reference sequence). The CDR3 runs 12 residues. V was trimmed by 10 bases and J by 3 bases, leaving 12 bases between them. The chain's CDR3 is CATSVFEETQYF. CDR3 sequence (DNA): TGTGCCACCTCCGTCTTCGAAGAGACCCAGTACTTC.

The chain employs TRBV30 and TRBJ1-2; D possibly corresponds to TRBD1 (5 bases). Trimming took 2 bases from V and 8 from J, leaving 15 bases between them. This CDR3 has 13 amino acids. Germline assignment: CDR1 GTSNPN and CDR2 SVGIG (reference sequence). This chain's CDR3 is CAWSPAGGVGYTF. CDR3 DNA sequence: TGTGCCTGGAGTCCGGCGGGGGGGGTCGGCTACACCTTC.

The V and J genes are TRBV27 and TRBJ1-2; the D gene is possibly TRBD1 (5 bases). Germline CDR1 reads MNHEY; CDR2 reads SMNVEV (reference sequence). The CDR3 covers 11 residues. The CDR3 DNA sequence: TGTGCGGCAGGGAAAAACTATGGCTACACCTTC. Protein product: CAAGKNYGYTF.